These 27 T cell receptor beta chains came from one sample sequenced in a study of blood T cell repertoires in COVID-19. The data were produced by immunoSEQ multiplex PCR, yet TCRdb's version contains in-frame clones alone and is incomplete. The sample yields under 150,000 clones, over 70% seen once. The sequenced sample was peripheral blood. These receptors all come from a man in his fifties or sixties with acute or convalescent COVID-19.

CDR3 residues: CASSPGGGLAGSSYNEQFF. The CDR3 DNA sequence: TGCGCCAGCAGCCCGGGGGGTGGACTAGCTGGGAGCTCCTACAATGAGCAGTTCTTC. J is TRBJ2-1 and V is TRBV5-1; TRBD2 matches at 8 bases. V lost 4 bases and J lost 0; bases outside the gene matches: 15. Per the germline V gene, CDR1 is SGHRS and CDR2 is YFSETQ. This CDR3 has 19 amino acids.

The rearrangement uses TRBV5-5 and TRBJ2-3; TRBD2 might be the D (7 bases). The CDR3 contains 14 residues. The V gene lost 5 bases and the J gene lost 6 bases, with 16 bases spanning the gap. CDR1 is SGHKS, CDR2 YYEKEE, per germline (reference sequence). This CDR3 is CASSFQGRGDTQYF. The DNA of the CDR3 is TGTGCCAGCAGTTTTCAGGGGCGGGGGGATACGCAGTATTTT.

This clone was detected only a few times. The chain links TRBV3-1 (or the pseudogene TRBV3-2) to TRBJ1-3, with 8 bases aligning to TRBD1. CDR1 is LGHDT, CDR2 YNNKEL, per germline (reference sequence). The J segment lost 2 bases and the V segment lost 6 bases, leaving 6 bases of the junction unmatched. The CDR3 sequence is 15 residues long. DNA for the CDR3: TGTGCCAGCAGTTACGGACAGGGAGCTGGAAACACCATATATTTT. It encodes CASSYGQGAGNTIYF.

Written as DNA, the CDR3 is TGTGCCAGCAGCTTGAGCGGGGACGGAGCTTTCTTT. Translation gives CASSLSGDGAFF. The V call is TRBV5-4, the J call TRBJ1-1, with D possibly matching TRBD1 (5 bases). Trimming cost V 1 base and J 10 bases, with 11 bases left between them. Germline V gene sequence: CDR1 SGHNT, CDR2 YYREEE (reference sequence). This CDR3 spans 12 amino acids. Full variable domain (remainder filled in from reference TRBV5-4 and TRBJ1-1): ETGVTQSPTHLIKTRGQQVTLRCSSQSGHNTVSWYQQALGQGPQFIFQYYREEENGRGNFPPRFSGLQFPNYSSELNVNALELDDSALYLCASSLSGDGAFFGQGTRLTVV.

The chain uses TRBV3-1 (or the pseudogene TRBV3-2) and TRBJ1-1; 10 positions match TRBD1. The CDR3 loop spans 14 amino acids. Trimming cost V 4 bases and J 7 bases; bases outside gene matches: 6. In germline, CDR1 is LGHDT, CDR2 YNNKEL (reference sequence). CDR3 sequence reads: CASSLRQGAVEAFF. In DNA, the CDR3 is TGTGCCAGCAGCCTAAGACAGGGGGCGGTTGAAGCTTTCTTT.

CDR3 DNA: TGTGCCAGTATGCTGATCCGGTCCCGGGACAGGGCACCTGAATCTCTGGCGGGCACCATATATTTT. It yields the protein CASMLIRSRDRAPESLAGTIYF. The chain carries TRBV19 and TRBJ1-3, with 9 bases aligning to TRBD1. CDR3 size: 22 residues. Germline lookup yields CDR1 LNHDA and CDR2 SQIVND (reference sequence). The V and J ends lost 7 bases and 9 bases, in that order; junction bases with no gene match: 34.

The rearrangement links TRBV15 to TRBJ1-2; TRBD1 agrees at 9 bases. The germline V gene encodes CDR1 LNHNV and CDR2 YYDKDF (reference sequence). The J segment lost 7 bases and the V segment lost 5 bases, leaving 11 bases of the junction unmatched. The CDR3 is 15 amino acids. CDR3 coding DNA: TGTGCCACCAGCGGAACGACAGGGGGGATTAGTGGCTACACCTTC. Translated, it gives CATSGTTGGISGYTF.

The CDR3: CASSQDAGGAKNIQYF. As DNA, the CDR3 is TGTGCCAGCAGCCAAGATGCAGGGGGGGCCAAAAACATTCAGTACTTC. The gene calls are TRBV3-1 (or the pseudogene TRBV3-2) and TRBJ2-4, with D maybe TRBD1 (7 bases). V was pared by 0 bases and J by 1 base, with 10 bases between. Germline CDR1 is LGHDT and CDR2 is YNNKEL (reference sequence). The CDR3 is 16 amino acids.

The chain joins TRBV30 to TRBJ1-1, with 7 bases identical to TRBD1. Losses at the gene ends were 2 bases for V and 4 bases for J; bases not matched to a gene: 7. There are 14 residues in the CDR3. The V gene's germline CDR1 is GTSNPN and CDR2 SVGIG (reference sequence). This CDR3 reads CAWSTERGLTEAFF. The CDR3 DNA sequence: TGTGCCTGGAGTACCGAAAGGGGGCTCACTGAAGCTTTCTTT. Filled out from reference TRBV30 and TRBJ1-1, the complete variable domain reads SQTIHQWPATLVQPVGSPLSLECTVEGTSNPNLYWYRQAAGRGLQLLFYSVGIGQISSEVPQNLSASRPQDRQFILSSKKLLLSDSGFYLCAWSTERGLTEAFFGQGTRLTVV.

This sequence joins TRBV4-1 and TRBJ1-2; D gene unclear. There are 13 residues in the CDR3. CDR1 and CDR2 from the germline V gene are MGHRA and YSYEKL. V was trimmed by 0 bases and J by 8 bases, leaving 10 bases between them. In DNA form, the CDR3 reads TGCGCCAGCAGCCAAGACGGGGAGGAGGGCTACACCTTC. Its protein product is CASSQDGEEGYTF.

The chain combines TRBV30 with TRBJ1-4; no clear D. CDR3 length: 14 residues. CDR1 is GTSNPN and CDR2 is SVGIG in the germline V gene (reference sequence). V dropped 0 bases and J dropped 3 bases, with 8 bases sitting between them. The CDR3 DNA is TGTGCCTGGAGTGTAGGTACAGCTAATGAAAAACTGTTTTTT. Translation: CAWSVGTANEKLFF. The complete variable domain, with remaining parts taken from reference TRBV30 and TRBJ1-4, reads SQTIHQWPATLVQPVGSPLSLECTVEGTSNPNLYWYRQAAGRGLQLLFYSVGIGQISSEVPQNLSASRPQDRQFILSSKKLLLSDSGFYLCAWSVGTANEKLFFGSGTQLSVL.

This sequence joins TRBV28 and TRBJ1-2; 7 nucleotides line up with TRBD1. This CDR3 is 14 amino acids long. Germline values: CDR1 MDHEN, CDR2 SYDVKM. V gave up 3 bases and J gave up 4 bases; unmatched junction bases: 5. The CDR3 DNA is TGTGCCAGCAGTTTCCCCGGACAGGTCTATGGCTACACCTTC. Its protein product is CASSFPGQVYGYTF.

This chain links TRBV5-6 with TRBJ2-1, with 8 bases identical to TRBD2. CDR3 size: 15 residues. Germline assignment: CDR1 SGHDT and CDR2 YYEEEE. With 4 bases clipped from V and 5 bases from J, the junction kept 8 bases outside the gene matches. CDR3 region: CASSAGGFTDNEQFF. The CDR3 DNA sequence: TGTGCCAGCAGCGCGGGGGGCTTCACTGACAATGAGCAGTTCTTC. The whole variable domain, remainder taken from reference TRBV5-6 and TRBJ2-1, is DAGVTQSPTHLIKTRGQQVTLRCSPKSGHDTVSWYQQALGQGPQFIFQYYEEEERQRGNFPDRFSGHQFPNYSSELNVNALLLGDSALYLCASSAGGFTDNEQFFGPGTRLTVL.

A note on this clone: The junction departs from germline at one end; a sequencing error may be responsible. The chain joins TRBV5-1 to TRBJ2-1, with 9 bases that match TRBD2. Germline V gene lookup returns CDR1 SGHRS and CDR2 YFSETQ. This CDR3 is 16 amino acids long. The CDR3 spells CARSLVPRGGAGEQFF. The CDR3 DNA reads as TGCGCCCGCAGCTTAGTCCCTCGCGGGGGGGCGGGTGAGCAGTTCTTC.

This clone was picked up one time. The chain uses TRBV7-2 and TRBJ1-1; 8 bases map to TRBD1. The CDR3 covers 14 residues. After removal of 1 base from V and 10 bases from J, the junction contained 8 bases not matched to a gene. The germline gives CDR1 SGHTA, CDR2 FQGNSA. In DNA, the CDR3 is TGTGCCAGCAGCTTAGGGCGGGTACAGGGGGGAGCTTTCTTT. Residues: CASSLGRVQGGAFF.

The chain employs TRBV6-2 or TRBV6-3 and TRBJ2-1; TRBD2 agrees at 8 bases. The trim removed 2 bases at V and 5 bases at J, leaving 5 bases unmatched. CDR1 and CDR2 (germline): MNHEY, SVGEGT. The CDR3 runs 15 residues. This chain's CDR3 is CASSYGGGIDNEQFF. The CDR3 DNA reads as TGTGCCAGCAGTTACGGCGGGGGGATCGACAATGAGCAGTTCTTC.

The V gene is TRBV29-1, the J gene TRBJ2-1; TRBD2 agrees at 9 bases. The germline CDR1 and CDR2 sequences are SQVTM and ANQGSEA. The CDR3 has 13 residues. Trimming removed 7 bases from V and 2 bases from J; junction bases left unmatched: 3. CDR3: CSGSGGPYNEQFF. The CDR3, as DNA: TGCAGCGGTAGCGGGGGACCCTACAATGAGCAGTTCTTC.

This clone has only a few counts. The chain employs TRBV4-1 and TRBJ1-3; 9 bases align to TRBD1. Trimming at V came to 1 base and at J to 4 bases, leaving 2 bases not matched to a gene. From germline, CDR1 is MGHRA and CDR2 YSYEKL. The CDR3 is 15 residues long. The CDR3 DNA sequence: TGCGCCAGCAGCCAAGGGGACAGGGTCGGAAACACCATATATTTT. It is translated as CASSQGDRVGNTIYF.

The CDR3 DNA is TGTGCCAGCACACTGACAGGGTCGAACGATGGCTACACCTTC. This codes for CASTLTGSNDGYTF. The chain has TRBV6-4 and TRBJ1-2; 7 bases match TRBD1. V shed 7 bases, J shed 6 bases, and the junction held 11 bases outside the gene matches. Germline assignment: CDR1 MRHNA and CDR2 SNTAGT. This CDR3 contains 14 residues.

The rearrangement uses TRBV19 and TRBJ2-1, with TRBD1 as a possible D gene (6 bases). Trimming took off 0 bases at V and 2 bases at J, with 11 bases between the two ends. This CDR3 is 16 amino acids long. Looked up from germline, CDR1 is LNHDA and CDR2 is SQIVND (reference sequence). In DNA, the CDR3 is TGTGCCAGTAGTATAGAGGGGGCGATCCCCTACAATGAGCAGTTCTTC. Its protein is CASSIEGAIPYNEQFF.

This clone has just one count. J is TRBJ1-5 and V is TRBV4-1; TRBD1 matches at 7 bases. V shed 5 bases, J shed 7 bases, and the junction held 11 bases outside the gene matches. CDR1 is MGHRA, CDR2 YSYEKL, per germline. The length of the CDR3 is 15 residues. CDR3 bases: TGCGCCAGCAGCGCCGACAGGGTCGGAGGGCAGCCCCAGCATTTT. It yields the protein CASSADRVGGQPQHF.

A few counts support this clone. For the CDR3, the DNA is TGTGCCAGTAGTATAGAGGTACAGGGGGCAACTGAAGCTTTCTTT. This sequence encodes CASSIEVQGATEAFF. The chain carries TRBV19 and TRBJ1-1, with TRBD1 matching over 9 bases. Germline V lookup: CDR1 LNHDA, CDR2 SQIVND (reference sequence). V lost 0 bases, J lost 5 bases, and 4 bases stayed unmatched. This CDR3 comprises 15 residues.

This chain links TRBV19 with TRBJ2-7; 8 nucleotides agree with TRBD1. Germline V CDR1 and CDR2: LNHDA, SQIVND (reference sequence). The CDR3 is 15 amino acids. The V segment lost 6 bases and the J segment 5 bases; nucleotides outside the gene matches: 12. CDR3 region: CASSAGTGTGDEQYV. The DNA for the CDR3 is TGTGCCAGTAGCGCCGGGACAGGCACGGGGGACGAGCAGTACGTC.

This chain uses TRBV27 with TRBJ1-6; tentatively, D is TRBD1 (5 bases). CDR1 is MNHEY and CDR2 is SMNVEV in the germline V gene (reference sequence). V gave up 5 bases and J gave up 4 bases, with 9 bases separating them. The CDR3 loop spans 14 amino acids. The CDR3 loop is CASSTSGYNSPLHF. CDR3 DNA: TGTGCCAGCAGTACCTCAGGGTATAATTCACCCCTCCACTTT.

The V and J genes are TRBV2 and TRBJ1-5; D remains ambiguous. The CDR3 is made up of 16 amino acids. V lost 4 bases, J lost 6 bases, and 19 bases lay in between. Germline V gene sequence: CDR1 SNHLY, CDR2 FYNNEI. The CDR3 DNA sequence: TGTGCCAGCAGTGTCTCTATTTCCGGGGATCCTCAGCCCCAGCATTTT. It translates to CASSVSISGDPQPQHF. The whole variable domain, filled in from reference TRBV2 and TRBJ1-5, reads EPEVTQTPSHQVTQMGQEVILRCVPISNHLYFYWYRQILGQKVEFLVSFYNNEISEKSEIFDDQFSVERPDGSNFTLKIRSTKLEDSAMYFCASSVSISGDPQPQHFGDGTRLSIL.

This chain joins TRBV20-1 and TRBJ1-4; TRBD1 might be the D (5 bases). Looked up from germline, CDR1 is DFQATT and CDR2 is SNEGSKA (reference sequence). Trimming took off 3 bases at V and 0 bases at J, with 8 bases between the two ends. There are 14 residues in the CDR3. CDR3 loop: CSASWGSTNEKLFF. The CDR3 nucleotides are TGCAGTGCTAGTTGGGGCTCAACTAATGAAAAACTGTTTTTT.

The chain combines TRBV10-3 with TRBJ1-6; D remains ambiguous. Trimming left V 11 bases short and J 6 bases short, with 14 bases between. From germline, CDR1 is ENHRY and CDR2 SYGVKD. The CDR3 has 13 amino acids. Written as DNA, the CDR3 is TGTGCCTGCCGGGGAGCTGGTAATTCACCCCTCCACTTT. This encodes CACRGAGNSPLHF.